Reported below is one T cell receptor (beta chain). Its antigen is currently unknown. The assay was run at deep level. Sequencing used immunoSEQ multiplex PCR; TCRdb keeps in-frame clones, though not all of them. The sample records 1.5 million to 2.5 million clones, 85% to 95% being singletons. Positive CCR7 selection of CD45RO-negative cells yielded the naive CD8 cells, and terminally differentiated effector memory CD45RA+ cells were excluded. The record originates from a study of shared clonotypes between healthy human individuals. Study context: A couple of women and a few men aged 18 to 49 served as donors. Study-wide findings and caveats: Relative to clonotypes present in all four donors, those not shared had lower generation probabilities. Naive subsets generally had larger estimated richness than memory subsets.

This CDR3 has 15 residues. V shed 5 bases, J shed 3 bases, and the junction held 8 bases outside the gene matches. From germline, CDR1 is SEHNR and CDR2 FQNEAQ (reference sequence). Input material: naive CD8+ T cells sorted from blood. The J gene is TRBJ2-7, the V gene TRBV7-9; TRBD1 matches 9 bases. The TCR was taken from a man between 18 and 29 years old in good health. CDR3 DNA: TGTGCCAGCAGCCCAGTTGGACAGGGGTACTACGAGCAGTACTTC. It translates to CASSPVGQGYYEQYF.